The TCR beta chain under discussion was sequenced for a study of cytomegalovirus exposure and HLA in healthy donors (dated by TCRdb to the late 2010s). Some background on the complete study: An earlier analysis of more than 550 of the donors reported 276 Gb of sequence data and 95 million to 120 million unique TCR beta sequences obtained from about 170 million T cells. Class I and class II HLA loci were covered by the typing at four-digit resolution. To study patterns of TCR occurrence, a later analysis re-analyzed previously published TCR beta repertoires from under 750 donors and added high-resolution HLA genotyping. Of the roughly 410 genotyped donors, 75% to 85% were placed in the genetic ancestry cluster associated with self-reported Caucasian donors. Among 398 genotyped donors of the cohort, an average of roughly 230,000 unique TCR beta nucleotide sequences was sequenced per donor, of which approximately 18% were non-productive. The study aimed to test whether signatures of past pathogen exposure could be identified by cataloging public T cell receptors. Five DR-DQ haplotypes were handled as single units for association and clustering, since linkage in the cohort was strong. Rather than drawing on any new phenotypic data, the later analysis identified candidate immune exposures from TCR beta sequences and the way those sequences occurred across donors. An earlier analysis of approximately 580 of the donors used high-throughput TCR beta sequencing to judge whether each TCR beta V gene segment behaved as functional or pseudogenic. A separate validation cohort of roughly 130 different subjects was used in addition to the roughly 640-subject first cohort. Every discovery cohort repertoire had been produced on one sequencing platform. To predict cytomegalovirus infection status, the study brought together high-throughput TCR immunosequencing, statistical association of individual TCRs with disease status, and machine learning. Typing coverage differed by locus: A, B, C, DRB1 and DQB1 were typed in roughly 620-630 donors, DQA1 in 522, DPA1 in roughly 590, and DPB1 in roughly 450. Genome-wide SNP genotypes for about 65% of the 666 donors were used in a later genetic analysis, which treated that subset as a discovery cohort. Donor age, sex, ethnicity and CMV serostatus were compiled together with the repertoire data. The study profiled the T cell repertoires of hundreds of subjects by immunosequencing and related them to cytomegalovirus serostatus. Approximately 300 gigabases of sequencing data and approximately 91 million unique TCR sequences made up an early release that covered several hundred HLA-typed donors. What the study reported, not specific to this receptor: In a later analysis, most CMV-associated TCR beta chains were found to appear HLA-restricted, with HLA associations seemingly driven largely by CMV exposure. The study listed 164 TCR beta chains as associated with cytomegalovirus. An association between a missense DCLRE1C variant and V-gene and J-gene trimming of TCR beta chains was found in a later genetic analysis and replicated in an independent cohort. When HLA alleles, especially DR and DQ, strongly co-occurred, attributing TCR associations to individual alleles was difficult. The authors suggested that the approach could potentially be generalized to other disease states and immunological phenotypes. Roughly uniform sequencing depth across donors was assumed in presence/absence analyses, although this assumption may not hold. The 87-base-pair reads could not distinguish some IMGT-functional V segments, including TRBV6-2 and TRBV6-3, so those segments were excluded. In a later analysis, the rate of TCR association differed among HLA loci, with DRB1 alleles having the most associated TCRs and HLA-C alleles having the fewest. A further reported finding was that TCR beta sequences accurately predicted the HLA-A and HLA-B alleles for most subjects in the first cohort. This cohort had only TCR beta chains sequenced, and the lack of alpha or paired-chain data limited which features could be detected. Most TCR sequences were observed very rarely across donors, whereas some public TCRs were present in many individuals. The earlier analysis of about 600 of the donors excluded 15 to 20 rarely observed V segments, including chromosome 9 orphons, because counts were too low. Specific HLA alleles were associated with roughly 17,000 TCR beta sequences at a false discovery rate of 0.05 in a later analysis. In a later analysis, HLA-associated TCR beta chains were found to be more clonally expanded and to have lower generation probabilities than equally common non-associated chains. Cytomegalovirus status was reported to be diagnosed by the classifier with high specificity and sensitivity in both the original and validation cohorts. In vitro tests confirmed that a few of the cytomegalovirus-associated TCR beta chains recognize cytomegalovirus antigens. CMV serostatus was the only immune exposure information available for the cohort. HLA typing was unavailable for some donors at each locus, so association tests used only the typed subset. In a later analysis, several top co-occurrence clusters were reported to appear linked to parvovirus B19, influenza, CMV and Epstein-Barr virus. Linkage disequilibrium might explain the correlated functional status among segregating V segments, but an unknown experimental factor could not be excluded. Broadly in line with IMGT annotations, most TCR beta V segments showed up in productive rearrangements about 87% or about 30% of the time in an earlier analysis of several hundred of the donors. Compared with the roughly 700-donor mean, donors in an Asian-associated ancestry cluster had fewer N-insertions in productive TCRs, according to a later genetic analysis. A cluster of highly shared sequence variants was judged likely to be a technical artifact of the sequencing pipeline.

The library was produced with the immunoSEQ multiplex PCR assay. A mixture of 60 forward primers for TCR Vbeta segments and 13 reverse primers for TCR Jbeta segments was used in the multiplex PCR. Amplification of the CDR3 region of rearranged TCR beta genes was performed with a multiplex PCR assay on genomic DNA. The Illumina HiSeq System was used to sequence the amplified TCR beta libraries as 87-base-pair reads. The authors' pipeline ran thus. Across the roughly 700 repertoires, a later analysis counted some 81 million unique TCR beta chains, 9 million to 14 million of which were shared by at least two donors. Raw reads were error-corrected and collapsed into unique sequences by a nearest-neighbor algorithm in which closely related sequences were merged to remove PCR and sequencing errors. V, D and J gene segments were assigned by aligning CDR3 sequences to IMGT reference sequences. For a sequence to be retained, a match of at least six nucleotides was required to both a V gene segment and a J gene segment. Rearrangements were classified as productive when the CDR3 lacked stop codons and remained in frame with V and J, and all other rearrangements were classified as non-productive. CDR3 was defined according to IMGT convention as the region running from the second conserved V-encoded cysteine to the conserved J-encoded phenylalanine. Sequences without an unambiguous match to a single V gene segment were excluded from the earlier analysis of about 600 of the donors. An earlier analysis of approximately 590 of the donors called V segments functional above 56.7% productive rearrangements and segregating when the between-donor standard deviation exceeded 5%. A statistical classification framework was developed to diagnose cytomegalovirus status using the catalog of TCR beta chain sequences. A later analysis assigned V and J genes by comparing TCR nucleotide sequences with IMGT/GENE-DB human TR gene sequences. The TCRdist pipeline was used in a later analysis to assign CDR3 sequences and most-parsimonious VDJ recombination scenarios. In a later analysis, every TCR beta chain was defined by the combination of its CDR3 amino acid sequence and its V-gene family, and reads without a unique V-gene family were dropped. To address suspected cross-contamination and a sequencing artifact, a later analysis removed 592 highly shared, low-generation-probability nucleotide sequences. In a later analysis, a clonal expansion index for each public chain was calculated from normalized within-repertoire ranks of inferred template counts. In a later analysis, generation probabilities were computed using a VDJ recombination model fitted to out-of-frame rearrangements, and the results were checked against IGoR. In a later analysis, TCR-TCR, TCR-HLA and TCR-CMV co-occurrence was scored with hypergeometric tests, and a repertoire-size bias correction was applied to TCR pairs. In a later analysis, false discovery rates were estimated by permuting HLA or CMV assignments 20 times. In a later analysis, co-occurring TCRs were grouped using DBSCAN, and TCRdist sequence similarity was added for clustering within HLA-allele-positive subsets. Repertoires with fewer than 30,000 or more than 120,000 public chains were left out of co-occurrence clustering, as were about 5 repertoires with anomalous nucleotide sharing. Held by TCRdb, this immuneACCESS table contains in-frame sequences only and omits some clones. Under half of the omission traces to an unresolved V gene where checked; the cause of the rest is unknown. That table furnishes V, J and clone size, whereas the DNA furnished D and trimming. The sample records 100,000 or so clones, around four fifths of which are singletons. 8.6% of the sample lies in the top ten.

V has 4 bases trimmed and J has 4 bases trimmed; junction bases matching no gene number 12. The CDR3 runs 17 amino acids, cysteine and phenylalanine included. Only the CDR3 part of the read is kept: 51 bases, read in frame from the first base. The germline V gene provides CDR1 SGHRS and CDR2 YFSETQ. The cohort was made up of approximately 670 healthy bone marrow donors. At the time of sampling, every cohort member was nominally healthy, though immune exposures that went unrecorded were likely present. The donor was CMV seropositive and was included in the group of some 290 seropositive cohort members. Each donor provided a peripheral blood sample, and peripheral blood mononuclear cells were used for TCR beta sequencing. The Qiagen DNeasy Blood Extraction Kit was used to extract genomic DNA from the blood cell samples. A note on this clone: Its antigen is not yet known. Base qualities are not provided; no much larger clone lies one nucleotide away.

This receptor was identified in a woman aged 40 to 50 in good health and CMV-seropositive. Sequencing was performed on PBMCs. The chain joins TRBV5-1 to TRBJ2-1; TRBD2 agrees with 9 junctional bases. The CDR3 is CASSEGGREGEYNEQFF. The DNA sequence follows: TGCGCCAGCAGCGAGGGGGGGCGGGAGGGGGAATACAATGAGCAGTTCTTC.